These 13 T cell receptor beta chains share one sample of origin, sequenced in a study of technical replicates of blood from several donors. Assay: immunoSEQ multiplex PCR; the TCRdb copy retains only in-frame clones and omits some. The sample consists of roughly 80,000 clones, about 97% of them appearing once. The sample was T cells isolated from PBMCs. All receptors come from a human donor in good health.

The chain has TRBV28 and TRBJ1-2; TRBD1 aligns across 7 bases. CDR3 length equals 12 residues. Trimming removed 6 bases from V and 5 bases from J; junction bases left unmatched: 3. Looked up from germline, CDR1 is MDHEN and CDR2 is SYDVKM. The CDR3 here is CASRGRGYGYTF. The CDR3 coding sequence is TGTGCCAGCAGGGGCAGGGGGTATGGCTACACCTTC.

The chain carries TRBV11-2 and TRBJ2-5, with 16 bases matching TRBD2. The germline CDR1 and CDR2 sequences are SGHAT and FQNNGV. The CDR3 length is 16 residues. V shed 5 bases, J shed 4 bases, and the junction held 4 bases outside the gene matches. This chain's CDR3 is CASSQGLAGGSETQYF. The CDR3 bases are TGTGCCAGCAGCCAGGGACTAGCGGGAGGGTCAGAGACCCAGTACTTC.

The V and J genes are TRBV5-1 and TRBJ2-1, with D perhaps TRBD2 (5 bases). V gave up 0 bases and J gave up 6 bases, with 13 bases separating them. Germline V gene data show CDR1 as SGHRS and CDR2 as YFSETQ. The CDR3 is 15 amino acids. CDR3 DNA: TGCGCCAGCAGCTTGGTCTTACTAGGTATCAATGAGCAGTTCTTC. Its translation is CASSLVLLGINEQFF.

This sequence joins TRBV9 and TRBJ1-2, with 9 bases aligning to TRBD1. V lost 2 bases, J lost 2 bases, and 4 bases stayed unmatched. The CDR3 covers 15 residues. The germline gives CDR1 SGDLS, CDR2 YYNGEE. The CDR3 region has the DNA TGTGCCAGCAGCGTCTGGGACAGGGAGAACTATGGCTACACCTTC. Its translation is CASSVWDRENYGYTF.

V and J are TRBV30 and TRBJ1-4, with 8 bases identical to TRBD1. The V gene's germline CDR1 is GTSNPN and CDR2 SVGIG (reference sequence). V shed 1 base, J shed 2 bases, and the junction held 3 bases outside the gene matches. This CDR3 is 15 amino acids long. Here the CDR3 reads CAWSDWDRTNEKLFF. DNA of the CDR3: TGTGCCTGGAGTGATTGGGACAGGACTAATGAAAAACTGTTTTTT.

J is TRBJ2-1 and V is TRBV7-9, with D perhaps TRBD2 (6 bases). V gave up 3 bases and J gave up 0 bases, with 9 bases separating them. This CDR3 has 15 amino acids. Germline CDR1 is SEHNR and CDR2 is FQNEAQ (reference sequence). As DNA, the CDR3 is TGTGCCAGCAGCTTTCGACTAGGCTCCTACAATGAGCAGTTCTTC. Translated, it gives CASSFRLGSYNEQFF.

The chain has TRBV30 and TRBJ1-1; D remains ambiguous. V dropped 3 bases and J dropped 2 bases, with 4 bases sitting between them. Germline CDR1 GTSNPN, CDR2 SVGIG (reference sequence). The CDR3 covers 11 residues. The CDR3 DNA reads TGTGCCTGGAGCGTCAACACTGAAGCTTTCTTT. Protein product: CAWSVNTEAFF. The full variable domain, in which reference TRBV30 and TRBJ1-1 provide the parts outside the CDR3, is SQTIHQWPATLVQPVGSPLSLECTVEGTSNPNLYWYRQAAGRGLQLLFYSVGIGQISSEVPQNLSASRPQDRQFILSSKKLLLSDSGFYLCAWSVNTEAFFGQGTRLTVV.

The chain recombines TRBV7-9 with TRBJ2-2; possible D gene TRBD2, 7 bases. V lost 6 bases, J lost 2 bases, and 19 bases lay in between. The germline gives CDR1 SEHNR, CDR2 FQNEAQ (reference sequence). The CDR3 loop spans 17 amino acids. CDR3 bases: TGTGCCAGCAGACGGAAGGGGGGGACTATTAACACCGGGGAGCTGTTTTTT. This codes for CASRRKGGTINTGELFF.

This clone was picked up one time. The CDR3 loop reads CASSSRDRGSHEQFF. The CDR3 DNA reads TGTGCCAGCAGCTCTAGGGACAGGGGGTCTCATGAGCAGTTCTTC. This chain connects TRBV6-6 to TRBJ2-1; TRBD1 matches at 11 bases. CDR3 length: 15 residues. The germline V gene encodes CDR1 MNHNY and CDR2 SVGAGI (reference sequence). V lost 6 bases and J lost 8; bases outside the gene matches: 9.

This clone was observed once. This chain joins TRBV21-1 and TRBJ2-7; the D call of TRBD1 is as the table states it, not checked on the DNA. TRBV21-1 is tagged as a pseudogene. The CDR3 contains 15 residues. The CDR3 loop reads CASSKDGHRSYEQYF. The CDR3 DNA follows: TGTGCCAGCAGCAAAGACGGCCACAGGTCCTACGAGCAGTACTTC.

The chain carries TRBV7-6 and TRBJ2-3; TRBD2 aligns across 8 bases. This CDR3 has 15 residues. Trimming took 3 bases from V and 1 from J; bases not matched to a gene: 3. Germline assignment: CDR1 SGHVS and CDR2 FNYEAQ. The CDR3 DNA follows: TGTGCCAGCAGCTTGAGTAGCGGGGGCACAGATACGCAGTATTTT. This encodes CASSLSSGGTDTQYF.

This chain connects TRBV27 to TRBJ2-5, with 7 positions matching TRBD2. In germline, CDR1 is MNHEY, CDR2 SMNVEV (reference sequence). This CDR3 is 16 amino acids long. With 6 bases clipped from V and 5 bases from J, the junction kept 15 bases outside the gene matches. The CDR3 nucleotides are TGTGCCAGCAGGAGCCGGGCCATTGAGGGAGGGGAGACCCAGTACTTC. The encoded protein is CASRSRAIEGGETQYF.

The CDR3 DNA follows: TGCGCCAGCAGCCAAATCACAGGGGACGGCTACGAGCAGTACTTC. This sequence encodes CASSQITGDGYEQYF. J is TRBJ2-7 and V is TRBV4-1; 7 bases are shared with TRBD1. The CDR3 extends over 15 amino acids. CDR1 is MGHRA and CDR2 is YSYEKL in the germline V gene. V gave up 2 bases and J gave up 3 bases; unmatched junction bases: 7.